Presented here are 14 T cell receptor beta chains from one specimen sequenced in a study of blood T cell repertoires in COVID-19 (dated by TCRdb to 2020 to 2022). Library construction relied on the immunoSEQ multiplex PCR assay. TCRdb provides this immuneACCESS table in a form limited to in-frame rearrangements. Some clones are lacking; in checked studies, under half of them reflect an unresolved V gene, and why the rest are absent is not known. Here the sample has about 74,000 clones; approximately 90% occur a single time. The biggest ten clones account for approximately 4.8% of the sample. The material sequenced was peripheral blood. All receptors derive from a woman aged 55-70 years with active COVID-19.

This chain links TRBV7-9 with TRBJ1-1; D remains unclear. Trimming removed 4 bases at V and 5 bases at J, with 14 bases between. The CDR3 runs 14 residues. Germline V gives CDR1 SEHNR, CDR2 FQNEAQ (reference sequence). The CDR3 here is CASSSFTRRTEAFF. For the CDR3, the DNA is TGTGCCAGCAGCTCGTTCACTCGTAGAACTGAAGCTTTCTTT.

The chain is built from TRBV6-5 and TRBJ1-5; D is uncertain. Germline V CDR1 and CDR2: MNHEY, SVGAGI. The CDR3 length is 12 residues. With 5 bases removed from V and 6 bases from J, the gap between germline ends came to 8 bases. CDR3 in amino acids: CASSTSGQPQHF. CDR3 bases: TGTGCCAGCAGTACAAGTGGTCAGCCCCAGCATTTT.

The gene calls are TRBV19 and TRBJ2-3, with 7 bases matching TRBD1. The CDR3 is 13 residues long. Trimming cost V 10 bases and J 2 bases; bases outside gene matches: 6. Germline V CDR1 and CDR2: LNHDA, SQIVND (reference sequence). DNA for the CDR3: TGTGCCACCAGGGACAGAATCACAGATACGCAGTATTTT. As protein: CATRDRITDTQYF.

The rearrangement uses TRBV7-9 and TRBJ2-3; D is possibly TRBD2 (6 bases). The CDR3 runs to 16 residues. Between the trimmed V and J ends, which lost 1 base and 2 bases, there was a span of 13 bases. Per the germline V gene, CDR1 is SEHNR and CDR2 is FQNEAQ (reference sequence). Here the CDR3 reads CASSLGTGLSTDTQYF. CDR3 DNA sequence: TGTGCCAGCAGCTTAGGGACGGGACTTTCCACAGATACGCAGTATTTT.

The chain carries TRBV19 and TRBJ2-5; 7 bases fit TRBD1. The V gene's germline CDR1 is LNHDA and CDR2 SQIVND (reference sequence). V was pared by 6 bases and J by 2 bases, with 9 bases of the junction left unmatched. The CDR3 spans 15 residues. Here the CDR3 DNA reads TGTGCCAGTAGCCCCTTAAGACAGGGACAAGAGACCCAGTACTTC. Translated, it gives CASSPLRQGQETQYF.

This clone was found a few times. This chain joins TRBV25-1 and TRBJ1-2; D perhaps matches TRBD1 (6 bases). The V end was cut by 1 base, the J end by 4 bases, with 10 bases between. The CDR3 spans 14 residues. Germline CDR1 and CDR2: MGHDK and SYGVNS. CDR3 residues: CASSEFGRGYGYTF. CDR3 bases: TGTGCCAGCAGTGAATTCGGCAGGGGCTATGGCTACACCTTC.

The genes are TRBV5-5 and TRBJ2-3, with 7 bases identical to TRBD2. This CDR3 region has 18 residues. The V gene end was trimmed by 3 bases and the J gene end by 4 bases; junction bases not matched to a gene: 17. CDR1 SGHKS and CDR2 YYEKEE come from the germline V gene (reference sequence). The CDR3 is CASSSPAGSITGADTQYF. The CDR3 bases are TGTGCCAGCAGCTCCCCAGCGGGATCCATCACGGGGGCAGATACGCAGTATTTT.

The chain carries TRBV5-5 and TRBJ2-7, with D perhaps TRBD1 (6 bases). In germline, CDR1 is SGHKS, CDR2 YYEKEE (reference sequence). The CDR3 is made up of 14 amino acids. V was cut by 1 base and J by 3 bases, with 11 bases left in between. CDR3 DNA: TGTGCCAGCAGCTTGCTGCCAGGGGACTACGAGCAGTACTTC. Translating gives CASSLLPGDYEQYF.

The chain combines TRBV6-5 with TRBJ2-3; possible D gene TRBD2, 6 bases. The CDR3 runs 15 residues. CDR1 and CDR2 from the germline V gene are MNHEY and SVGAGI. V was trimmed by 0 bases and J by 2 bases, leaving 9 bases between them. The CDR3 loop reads CASSYSGLPTDTQYF. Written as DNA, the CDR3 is TGTGCCAGCAGTTACTCGGGACTCCCCACAGATACGCAGTATTTT.

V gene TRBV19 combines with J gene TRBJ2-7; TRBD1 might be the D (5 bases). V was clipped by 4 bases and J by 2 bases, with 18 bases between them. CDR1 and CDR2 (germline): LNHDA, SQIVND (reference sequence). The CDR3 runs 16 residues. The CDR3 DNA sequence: TGTGCCAGTAGTACCCCGACTTTAGAAGGGGCCTACGAGCAGTACTTC. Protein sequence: CASSTPTLEGAYEQYF.

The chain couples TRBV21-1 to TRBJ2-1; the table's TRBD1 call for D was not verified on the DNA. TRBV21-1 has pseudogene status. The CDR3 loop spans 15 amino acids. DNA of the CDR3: TGTGCCAGCCCCCGAGGACAGGGGGCGGAGGTTCGGCAGTTCTTC. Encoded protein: CASPRGQGAEVRQFF.

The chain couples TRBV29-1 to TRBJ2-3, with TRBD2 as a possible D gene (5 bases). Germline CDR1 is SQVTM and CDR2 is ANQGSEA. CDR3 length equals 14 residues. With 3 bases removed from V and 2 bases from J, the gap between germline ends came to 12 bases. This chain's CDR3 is CSVDGGSTTDTQYF. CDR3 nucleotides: TGCAGCGTTGATGGAGGTAGCACCACAGATACGCAGTATTTT.

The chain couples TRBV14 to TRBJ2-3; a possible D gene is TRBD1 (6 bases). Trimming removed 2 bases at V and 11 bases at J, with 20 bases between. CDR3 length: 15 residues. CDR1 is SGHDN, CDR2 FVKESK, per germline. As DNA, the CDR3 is TGTGCCAGCAGCCAACCCTCCGGGACAAACACCAGGCAGTATTTT. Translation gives CASSQPSGTNTRQYF.

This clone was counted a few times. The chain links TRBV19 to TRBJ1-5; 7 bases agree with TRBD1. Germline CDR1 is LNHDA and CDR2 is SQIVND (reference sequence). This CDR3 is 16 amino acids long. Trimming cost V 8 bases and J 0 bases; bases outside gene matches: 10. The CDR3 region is CASGRLDRASNQPQHF. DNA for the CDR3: TGTGCCAGTGGAAGATTAGACAGGGCTAGCAATCAGCCCCAGCATTTT.